The 12 T cell receptor beta chains reported below all come from one sample, sequenced in a study of cytomegalovirus exposure and HLA in healthy donors. Both 60 Vbeta primers and 13 Jbeta primers went into the PCR. Method: immunoSEQ multiplex PCR; TCRdb's copy keeps in-frame clones and lacks some. The data contain about 160,000 clones, over 70% of them seen just once; the ten biggest clones take up 2.5% to 3.5%. The specimen was PBMCs. All receptors derive from a woman aged 45-60 years in good health and CMV-seropositive.

The chain has TRBV7-9 and TRBJ2-1, with D possibly being TRBD1 (6 bases). V lost 4 bases and J 4 bases, leaving 8 bases between the germline ends. Germline V gene data show CDR1 as SEHNR and CDR2 as FQNEAQ (reference sequence). This CDR3 region has 13 residues. This CDR3 is CASSYREYNEQFF. The CDR3 bases are TGTGCCAGCAGCTACAGGGAATACAATGAGCAGTTCTTC. Full variable domain (outside the CDR3, taken from reference TRBV7-9 and TRBJ2-1): DTGVSQNPRHKITKRGQNVTFRCDPISEHNRLYWYRQTLGQGPEFLTYFQNEAQLEKSRLLSDRFSAERPKGSFSTLEIQRTEQGDSAMYLCASSYREYNEQFFGPGTRLTVL.

V usage is TRBV9 and J usage is TRBJ2-5; 8 bases agree with TRBD2. Looked up from germline, CDR1 is SGDLS and CDR2 is YYNGEE. V lost 0 bases and J lost 13; bases outside the gene matches: 11. The CDR3 spans 14 residues. The CDR3 is CASSVGSSGAPLYF. Here the CDR3 DNA reads TGTGCCAGCAGCGTAGGTAGTAGCGGGGCGCCTTTGTACTTC. Supplemented by reference TRBV9 and TRBJ2-5, the full variable domain reads DSGVTQTPKHLITATGQRVTLRCSPRSGDLSVYWYQQSLDQGLQFLIQYYNGEERAKGNILERFSAQQFPDLHSELNLSSLELGDSALYFCASSVGSSGAPLYFGPGTRLLVL.

The J gene is TRBJ1-2, the V gene TRBV6-6; tentative D call: TRBD1 (5 bases). The CDR3 has 14 amino acids. V was cut by 7 bases and J by 2 bases, with 14 bases left in between. CDR1 is MNHNY, CDR2 SVGAGI, per germline (reference sequence). The CDR3 protein is CASINREGNYGYTF. CDR3 sequence (DNA): TGTGCCAGCATTAACCGGGAGGGGAACTATGGCTACACCTTC.

The chain uses TRBV29-1 and TRBJ1-3, with 9 positions matching TRBD1. Unmatched junction bases numbered 8, after V lost 7 bases and J lost 7 bases. The CDR3 runs to 13 residues. Germline V CDR1 and CDR2: SQVTM, ANQGSEA. The CDR3, as DNA: TGCAGCGCAGGACAGGGGACTTTGAACACCATATATTTT. This encodes CSAGQGTLNTIYF.

This chain links TRBV2 with TRBJ2-5, with D possibly being TRBD1 (6 bases). V lost 7 bases and J 4 bases, leaving 16 bases between the germline ends. The CDR3 totals 14 residues. The V gene's germline CDR1 is SNHLY and CDR2 FYNNEI. The CDR3 is CASKRQGIAETQYF. The CDR3 DNA follows: TGTGCCAGCAAGCGGCAGGGGATTGCAGAGACCCAGTACTTC.

This clone has a single count. The genes are TRBV19 and TRBJ1-2, with 7 bases fitting TRBD1. Germline V gene data show CDR1 as LNHDA and CDR2 as SQIVND (reference sequence). The CDR3 has 13 residues. The V segment lost 3 bases and the J segment 7 bases; nucleotides outside the gene matches: 5. CDR3 amino acids: CASSMGQRPGYTF. The CDR3 DNA is TGTGCCAGTAGTATGGGACAGAGGCCTGGCTACACCTTC. Drawing the rest from reference TRBV19 and TRBJ1-2, the complete variable domain is DGGITQSPKYLFRKEGQNVTLSCEQNLNHDAMYWYRQDPGQGLRLIYYSQIVNDFQKGDIAEGYSVSREKKESFPLTVTSAQKNPTAFYLCASSMGQRPGYTFGSGTRLTVV.

The V gene is TRBV11-2, the J gene TRBJ2-2, with D hard to call. Germline CDR1 is SGHAT and CDR2 is FQNNGV. V lost 5 bases and J lost 6, with 10 bases in between. CDR3 length equals 13 residues. The CDR3 reads CASSPGIPGELFF. The CDR3 DNA follows: TGTGCCAGCAGCCCCGGTATCCCCGGGGAGCTGTTTTTT.

The genes are TRBV4-1 and TRBJ1-4; 10 bases align to TRBD1. CDR3 length equals 18 residues. CDR1 and CDR2 (germline): MGHRA, YSYEKL. The V and J ends lost 2 bases and 3 bases, in that order; junction bases with no gene match: 9. Here the CDR3 reads CASSQRIRGQGANEKLFF. The DNA for the CDR3 is TGCGCCAGCAGCCAAAGGATTAGAGGACAGGGGGCTAATGAAAAACTGTTTTTT.

This sequence joins TRBV7-3 and TRBJ1-1; unclear D gene. This CDR3 region has 13 residues. Per the germline V gene, CDR1 is SGHTA and CDR2 is FQGTGA. Trimming took 6 bases from V and 1 from J, leaving 9 bases between them. The CDR3 reads CASRQQWNTEAFF. CDR3 coding DNA: TGTGCCAGCAGACAACAGTGGAACACTGAAGCTTTCTTT. Drawing the rest from reference TRBV7-3 and TRBJ1-1, the complete variable domain is GAGVSQTPSNKVTEKGKYVELRCDPISGHTALYWYRQSLGQGPEFLIYFQGTGAADDSGLPNDRFFAVRPEGSVSTLKIQRTERGDSAVYLCASRQQWNTEAFFGQGTRLTVV.

The chain has TRBV12-5 and TRBJ1-2; D might be TRBD1 (5 bases). Germline CDR1 reads LGHNT; CDR2 reads FRNRAP. Trimming took off 0 bases at V and 0 bases at J, with 17 bases between the two ends. The CDR3 is made up of 18 amino acids. The chain's CDR3 is CASGLVIGAGTPNYGYTF. The CDR3 DNA reads TGTGCTAGTGGTTTGGTAATTGGGGCCGGAACTCCTAACTATGGCTACACCTTC. Complete variable domain (other parts from reference TRBV12-5 and TRBJ1-2): DARVTQTPRHKVTEMGQEVTMRCQPILGHNTVFWYRQTMMQGLELLAYFRNRAPLDDSGMPKDRFSAEMPDATLATLKIQPSEPRDSAVYFCASGLVIGAGTPNYGYTFGSGTRLTVV.

CDR3 sequence (DNA): TGTGCCAGTCAGGGGATCTCTGGAAACACCATATATTTT. This gives the protein CASQGISGNTIYF. The chain carries TRBV19 and TRBJ1-3; weak D call: TRBD1 (6 bases). The CDR3 is made up of 13 amino acids. Per germline, CDR1 LNHDA and CDR2 SQIVND (reference sequence). V dropped 8 bases and J dropped 0 bases, with 8 bases sitting between them.

The chain links TRBV5-1 to TRBJ2-7; D is perhaps TRBD1 (6 bases). Germline V gives CDR1 SGHRS, CDR2 YFSETQ. The V and J ends lost 4 bases and 2 bases respectively, with 10 bases between them. The CDR3 is 13 amino acids. CDR3 residues: CASSDGQPYEQYF. The CDR3, as DNA: TGCGCCAGCAGCGACGGACAGCCCTACGAGCAGTACTTC.